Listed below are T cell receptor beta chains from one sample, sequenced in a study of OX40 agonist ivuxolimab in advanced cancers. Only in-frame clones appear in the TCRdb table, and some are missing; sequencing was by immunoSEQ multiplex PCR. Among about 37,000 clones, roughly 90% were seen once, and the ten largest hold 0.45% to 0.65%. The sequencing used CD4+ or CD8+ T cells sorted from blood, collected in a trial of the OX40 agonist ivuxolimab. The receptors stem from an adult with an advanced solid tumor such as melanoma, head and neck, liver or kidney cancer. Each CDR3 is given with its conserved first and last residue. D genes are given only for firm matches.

CDR3: CASSQDTYGYTF
D: NA
J: TRBJ1-2
V: TRBV7-9

CDR3: CASSGRTANTGELFF
D: NA
J: TRBJ2-2
V: TRBV2

CDR3: CASSMGRSSPLHF
D: NA
J: TRBJ1-6
V: TRBV19

CDR3: CSVEVGQGGETQYF
D: TRBD1
J: TRBJ2-5
V: TRBV29-1

CDR3: CASSRDRAYEQYF
D: NA
J: TRBJ2-7
V: TRBV11-2

CDR3: CASSLGPTSEEFF
D: NA
J: TRBJ2-1
V: TRBV7-6

CDR3: CAISASGTSGGAGGEQYF
D: TRBD2
J: TRBJ2-7
V: TRBV10-3

CDR3: CASSWTMSRETQYF
D: NA
J: TRBJ2-5
V: TRBV5-1

CDR3: CASTLSRTGPSYEQYF
D: TRBD1
J: TRBJ2-7
V: TRBV11-1

CDR3: CASRKGMGTEAFF
D: NA
J: TRBJ1-1
V: TRBV19

CDR3: CASQIGSYEQYF
D: NA
J: TRBJ2-7
V: TRBV28

CDR3: CASSRTERAYEQYF
D: NA
J: TRBJ2-7
V: TRBV9

CDR3: CASSQDLRRGRTGELFF
D: NA
J: TRBJ2-2
V: TRBV4-1

CDR3: CASSIGSQNYNQPQHF
D: NA
J: TRBJ1-5
V: TRBV19

CDR3: CSVVIYRSSYEQYF
D: NA
J: TRBJ2-7
V: TRBV29-1

CDR3: CASSERGAQSDTQYF
D: NA
J: TRBJ2-3
V: TRBV6-1

CDR3: CASSPVGTGGNEQYF
D: TRBD1
J: TRBJ2-7
V: TRBV18

CDR3: CASSYAGRTSEKLFF
D: NA
J: TRBJ1-4
V: TRBV6-5

CDR3: CATRAATNEKLFF
D: NA
J: TRBJ1-4
V: TRBV5-4

CDR3: CASSRGETQYF
D: NA
J: TRBJ2-5
V: TRBV19

CDR3: CASSEVSRPPSTDTQYF
D: NA
J: TRBJ2-3
V: TRBV10-2

CDR3: CASTSIARVNEKLFF
D: NA
J: TRBJ1-4
V: TRBV19

CDR3: CASSLVSGAVTGELFF
D: NA
J: TRBJ2-2
V: TRBV7-6

CDR3: CASSLGGGAGNTIYF
D: NA
J: TRBJ1-3
V: TRBV5-1

CDR3: CASSLGTSGSTQYF
D: NA
J: TRBJ2-3
V: TRBV7-7

CDR3: CASSPGPSYGYTF
D: NA
J: TRBJ1-2
V: TRBV7-3

CDR3: CASGMSSYNEQFF
D: NA
J: TRBJ2-1
V: TRBV10-2

CDR3: CASGDRVDSPLHF
D: TRBD1
J: TRBJ1-6
V: TRBV4-3

CDR3: CASSARQGASETQYF
D: TRBD1
J: TRBJ2-5
V: TRBV11-2

CDR3: CASKRQGDTEAFF
D: TRBD1
J: TRBJ1-1
V: TRBV10-1

CDR3: CASSPRGAGGNTIYF
D: NA
J: TRBJ1-3
V: TRBV28

CDR3: CASTDGVASTDTQYF
D: NA
J: TRBJ2-3
V: TRBV6-6

CDR3: CASSRLSSTDTQYF
D: NA
J: TRBJ2-3
V: TRBV14

CDR3: CASLRPDNYGYTF
D: NA
J: TRBJ1-2
V: TRBV6-1

CDR3: CASSPGAGTPTDTQYF
D: NA
J: TRBJ2-3
V: TRBV4-2

CDR3: CASSQDRYARQPQHF
D: TRBD1
J: TRBJ1-5
V: TRBV4-2

CDR3: CASSLEWGGYTF
D: NA
J: TRBJ1-2
V: TRBV7-8

CDR3: CSALPSANYGYTF
D: NA
J: TRBJ1-2
V: TRBV29-1

CDR3: CASSQGLGQGYEQYF
D: TRBD1
J: TRBJ2-7
V: TRBV4-3

CDR3: CASSLWGTGTGNEQFF
D: TRBD1
J: TRBJ2-1
V: TRBV18

CDR3: CASSEGYTYNEQFF
D: NA
J: TRBJ2-1
V: TRBV10-1

CDR3: CASSARDRGYTEAFF
D: TRBD1
J: TRBJ1-1
V: TRBV6-5

CDR3: CASSRGTSGGRGVTQYF
D: TRBD2
J: TRBJ2-5
V: TRBV14

CDR3: CASSLARGGDQPQHF
D: NA
J: TRBJ1-5
V: TRBV7-9

CDR3: CASSLTGGPYEQYF
D: TRBD2
J: TRBJ2-7
V: TRBV5-1

CDR3: CASSEGLNQPQHF
D: NA
J: TRBJ1-5
V: TRBV6-1

CDR3: CASSPSRGPSYTF
D: NA
J: TRBJ1-2
V: TRBV2

CDR3: CASQGGGYNEQFF
D: TRBD2
J: TRBJ2-1
V: TRBV7-6

CDR3: CASRGHPNSNQPQHF
D: NA
J: TRBJ1-5
V: TRBV6-1

CDR3: CASSHSAGGGTDTQYF
D: TRBD2
J: TRBJ2-3
V: TRBV5-4

CDR3: CASSFLGDSYEQYF
D: NA
J: TRBJ2-7
V: TRBV28

CDR3: CASSYGGQGNQPQHF
D: TRBD1
J: TRBJ1-5
V: TRBV6-5

CDR3: CASSYGSTEAFF
D: NA
J: TRBJ1-1
V: TRBV6-5

CDR3: CASRVTGELFF
D: NA
J: TRBJ2-2
V: TRBV2

CDR3: CASTGKGAVNEQFF
D: TRBD1
J: TRBJ2-1
V: TRBV28

CDR3: CASSITGKVGELFF
D: NA
J: TRBJ2-2
V: TRBV6-5

CDR3: CAISSPEKRSEQYF
D: NA
J: TRBJ2-7
V: TRBV10-3

CDR3: CASSLGQGLPREKLFF
D: TRBD1
J: TRBJ1-4
V: TRBV27

CDR3: CASSLGGLGQPQHF
D: NA
J: TRBJ1-5
V: TRBV7-3